A selection of T cell receptor beta chains follows, all from one sample in a study of CDR3 diversity in severe acne. TCRdb reprocessed the PCR reads via MiXCR and lists one record per CDR3 protein. The table has tens of thousands of distinct CDR3 sequences, approximately 54% seen once. Material: blood. The receptors stem from a male donor with severe acne vulgaris. The CDR3 runs from the conserved cysteine through the conserved F or W. The D gene is left open where the match is weak. The size entry is marked missing in some rows and otherwise reads once, few, many or a size class.

13	NA	NA	TRBJ1-1	TRBV19	CARREGVNTEAFF	TGTGCCCGCCGAGAGGGAGTGAACACTGAAGCTTTCTTT
16	TRBD1	NA	TRBJ2-7	TRBV5-1	CASSFPTTGDRDEQYF	TGCGCCAGCAGCTTTCCCACGACAGGGGACCGCGACGAGCAGTACTTC
15	TRBD1	many	TRBJ2-7	TRBV7-9	CASSKGQGLFNEQYF	TGTGCCAGCAGCAAGGGACAGGGACTTTTCAACGAGCAGTACTTC
13	NA	many	TRBJ2-5	TRBV5-1	CASSLNIQETQYF	TGCGCCAGCAGCTTGAACATACAAGAGACCCAGTACTTC
12	NA	once	TRBJ1-1	TRBV3-1	CASSPGRTEAFF	TGTGCCAGCAGCCCCGGTAGGACTGAAGCTTTCTTT
15	TRBD1	once	TRBJ2-3	TRBV5-1	CASSLQGARTDTQYF	TGCGCCAGCAGCTTGCAGGGGGCGAGGACAGATACGCAGTATTTT
18	TRBD2	NA	TRBJ2-3	TRBV15	CATSRTKPGTRATDTQYF	TGTGCCACCAGCAGAACTAAACCCGGGACTAGGGCCACAGATACGCAGTATTTT
14	TRBD1	NA	TRBJ1-5	TRBV19	CASSMGDSYQPQHF	TGTGCCAGTAGTATGGGGGACAGCTATCAGCCCCAGCATTTT
16	TRBD1	few	TRBJ1-5	TRBV19	CASSPTGGISNQPQHF	TGTGCCAGTAGCCCGACAGGGGGGATTAGCAATCAGCCCCAGCATTTT
13	NA	NA	TRBJ1-1	TRBV29-1	CSVEDSANTEAFF	TGCAGCGTTGAGGACAGCGCTAACACTGAAGCTTTCTTT
15	NA	few	TRBJ2-5	TRBV6-6	CASSYGGPTQETQYF	TGTGCCAGCAGTTACGGGGGACCGACCCAAGAGACCCAGTACTTC
13	NA	NA	TRBJ1-1	TRBV5-6	CVTSFLGDTEAFF	TGTGTCACCTCTTTTTTGGGAGACACTGAAGCTTTCTTT
15	TRBD1	NA	TRBJ1-5	TRBV10-2	CASSLDRSSNQPQHF	TGCGCCAGCAGTTTGGACAGGTCGAGCAATCAGCCCCAGCATTTT
15	TRBD1	many	TRBJ2-3	TRBV5-1	CASSFEDRKIDTQYF	TGCGCCAGCAGCTTCGAGGACAGGAAAATAGATACGCAGTATTTT
15	TRBD2	once	TRBJ2-7	TRBV2	CASSERGLAAIEQYF	TGTGCCAGCAGTGAAAGGGGACTAGCGGCTATCGAGCAGTACTTC
12	NA	NA	TRBJ2-7	TRBV29-1	CSVEEGPNEQYF	TGCAGCGTTGAAGAGGGACCTAACGAGCAGTACTTC
20	NA	NA	TRBJ1-1	TRBV7-3	CASSLSPSGRVDGLNTEAFF	TGTGCCAGCAGCTTATCGCCTAGCGGGAGGGTGGACGGTTTGAACACTGAAGCTTTCTTT
14	NA	NA	TRBJ2-7	TRBV7-9	CASSSGAGADEQYF	TGTGCCAGCAGCTCAGGGGCAGGGGCCGACGAGCAGTACTTC
17	TRBD2	NA	TRBJ2-2	TRBV6-1	CASSDNGGGSDTGELFF	TGTGCCAGCAGTGATAACGGCGGGGGGTCTGACACCGGGGAGCTGTTTTTT
12	NA	many	TRBJ1-2	TRBV7-9	CASSQQGYGYTF	TGTGCCAGCAGTCAACAGGGATACGGCTACACCTTC
13	TRBD1	few	TRBJ1-2	TRBV28	CASGQANLYGYTF	TGTGCCAGCGGACAGGCGAACCTCTATGGCTACACCTTC
15	TRBD1	NA	TRBJ2-1	TRBV7-2	CASSFRTGLNNEQFF	TGTGCCAGCAGCTTCCGGACAGGGTTGAACAATGAGCAGTTCTTC
13	NA	NA	TRBJ1-5	TRBV7-8	CASSPVEGQPQHF	TGTGCCAGCAGCCCCGTCGAGGGTCAGCCCCAGCATTTT
13	NA	NA	TRBJ2-7	TRBV10-2	CASTDVGPYEQYF	TGCGCCAGCACAGACGTAGGGCCCTACGAGCAGTACTTC
13	NA	NA	TRBJ2-1	TRBV11-3	CASSLVVGHEQFF	TGTGCCAGCAGCTTAGTAGTAGGGCATGAGCAGTTCTTC
14	TRBD2	NA	TRBJ2-7	TRBV5-1	CASSGPGGPYEQYF	TGCGCCAGCAGCGGGCCGGGAGGGCCCTACGAGCAGTACTTC
9	NA	NA	TRBJ1-2	TRBV20-1	CSANYGYTF	TGCAGTGCTAACTATGGCTACACCTTC
14	TRBD1	NA	TRBJ2-7	TRBV29-1	CSVGLRDRDHEQYF	TGCAGCGTGGGGCTCCGGGACAGGGACCACGAGCAGTACTTC
14	TRBD1	many	TRBJ1-1	TRBV20-1	CSASYRDRVTEAFF	TGCAGTGCTTCCTACCGGGACAGGGTGACTGAAGCTTTCTTT
16	NA	NA	TRBJ2-2	TRBV6-4	CAPPDSGLRGAGELFF	TGTGCCCCCCCCGACTCAGGACTTAGAGGGGCCGGGGAGCTGTTTTTT
14	TRBD2	many	TRBJ2-7	TRBV20-1	CSASSQVGGDEQYF	TGCAGTGCTAGCTCCCAGGTGGGGGGGGATGAGCAGTACTTC
16	NA	NA	TRBJ2-5	TRBV7-9	CASSSLTELGMETQYF	TGTGCCAGCAGCTCCCTGACGGAACTGGGAATGGAGACCCAGTACTTC
16	TRBD1	NA	TRBJ1-5	TRBV25-1	CASSQGRDRANQPQHF	TGCGCCAGCAGCCAAGGCCGGGACAGGGCGAATCAGCCCCAGCATTTT
14	TRBD1	few	TRBJ1-1	TRBV25-1	CASSKGQWHTEAFF	TGTGCCAGCAGTAAGGGACAGTGGCACACTGAAGCTTTCTTT
12	NA	many	TRBJ2-5	TRBV29-1	CSVVTDRETQYF	TGCAGCGTTGTGACGGACCGAGAGACCCAGTACTTC
18	TRBD2	NA	TRBJ2-7	TRBV24-1	CASSLSGTRLGNSYEQYF	TGTGCCAGCAGTCTATCCGGGACTAGGTTGGGTAACTCCTACGAGCAGTACTTC
14	NA	medium-sized	TRBJ1-5	TRBV20-1	CSARDAAGVQPQHF	TGCAGTGCTAGAGATGCCGCTGGGGTTCAGCCCCAGCATTTT
14	NA	many	TRBJ2-2	TRBV6-4	CASSVTDETGELFF	TGTGCCAGCAGTGTGACAGACGAAACCGGGGAGCTGTTTTTT
12	NA	NA	TRBJ1-1	TRBV7-9	CASSRAGNEAFF	TGTGCCAGCAGCCGGGCTGGAAATGAAGCTTTCTTT